Presented here are 32 T cell receptor beta chains from one specimen sequenced in a study of blood T cell repertoires in COVID-19. Data came from immunoSEQ multiplex PCR; TCRdb stores just in-frame clones and leaves some out. Here the sample spans approximately 300,000 clones, over 75% being singletons. The sample taken for sequencing was peripheral blood. Receptors were obtained from a man aged 45 to 65 with active or convalescent COVID-19.

The V and J genes are TRBV28 and TRBJ1-1; D is unclear. CDR1 is MDHEN, CDR2 SYDVKM, per germline. V was clipped by 2 bases and J by 1 base, with 8 bases between them. The length of the CDR3 is 14 residues. CDR3: CASSLAVQNTEAFF. The CDR3 coding sequence is TGTGCCAGCAGTTTAGCAGTCCAGAACACTGAAGCTTTCTTT.

The chain joins TRBV15 to TRBJ1-2; the match to TRBD1 covers 8 bases. This CDR3 spans 13 amino acids. The germline CDR1 and CDR2 sequences are LNHNV and YYDKDF (reference sequence). With 1 base clipped from V and 9 bases from J, the junction kept 4 bases outside the gene matches. DNA for the CDR3: TGTGCCACCAGCAGAGGTGACAGGGGAAGCTACACCTTC. Amino acids: CATSRGDRGSYTF.

CDR3 protein: CASSLSGINYGYTF. In DNA form, the CDR3 reads TGTGCCAGCAGCTTATCCGGGATTAACTATGGCTACACCTTC. This chain joins TRBV7-2 and TRBJ1-2; D is unresolved. The germline V and J ends were trimmed by 2 bases and 1 base, with 8 bases remaining between them. The CDR3 spans 14 residues. Looked up from germline, CDR1 is SGHTA and CDR2 is FQGNSA.

J is TRBJ1-2 and V is TRBV28, with a weak D call TRBD1 (6 bases). The CDR3 is made up of 14 amino acids. Germline CDR1 MDHEN, CDR2 SYDVKM. V lost 7 bases to trimming and J lost 3 bases, with 15 bases between them. The CDR3 sequence is CASIRGTADYGYTF. The CDR3 DNA reads TGTGCCAGCATCAGGGGCACTGCGGACTATGGCTACACCTTC.

The chain has TRBV10-3 and TRBJ2-7; D unresolved. The CDR3 is 15 residues long. With 2 bases removed from V and 2 bases from J, the gap between germline ends came to 13 bases. Germline CDR1 reads ENHRY; CDR2 reads SYGVKD. The DNA of the CDR3 is TGTGCCATCAGTGAGAGTCAAGCAGCGACCTACGAGCAGTACTTC. Its protein is CAISESQAATYEQYF.

CDR3 bases: TGTGCCTGGGACAGGGGTGAGGCAGATACGCAGTATTTT. It specifies CAWDRGEADTQYF. V usage is TRBV30 and J usage is TRBJ2-3; 8 bases are a match to TRBD1. Germline loops: CDR1 GTSNPN, CDR2 SVGIG (reference sequence). The CDR3 runs 13 residues. V lost 5 bases and J lost 4; bases outside the gene matches: 5.

V is TRBV7-6 and J is TRBJ2-3; 12 nucleotides align to TRBD2. J was trimmed by 0 bases and V by 6 bases; bases with no gene match: 7. Germline CDR1 and CDR2: SGHVS and FNYEAQ. CDR3 length: 17 residues. The CDR3 spells CASSPLAGGTSTDTQYF. CDR3 nucleotides: TGTGCCAGCAGTCCACTAGCGGGGGGAACTAGCACAGATACGCAGTATTTT.

The chain links TRBV7-8 to TRBJ2-2; TRBD2 agrees at 9 bases. V gave up 5 bases and J gave up 1 base; unmatched junction bases: 5. The CDR3 has 16 amino acids. The germline CDR1 and CDR2 sequences are SGHVS and FQNEAQ. CDR3 region: CASSLPTSGNTGELFF. CDR3 DNA: TGTGCCAGCAGCCTCCCGACTAGCGGGAACACCGGGGAGCTGTTTTTT.

This rearrangement joins TRBV3-1 (or the pseudogene TRBV3-2) to TRBJ1-2; 10 positions agree with TRBD1. This CDR3 has 15 residues. The ends lost 1 base at V and 2 bases at J; junction bases unmatched: 1. Germline loops: CDR1 LGHDT, CDR2 YNNKEL (reference sequence). The CDR3 reads CASSQAGQGNYGYTF. The CDR3 DNA follows: TGTGCCAGCAGCCAAGCGGGACAGGGGAACTATGGCTACACCTTC.

The V and J genes are TRBV6-1 and TRBJ1-4, with D tentatively TRBD1 (5 bases). Trimming cost V 2 bases and J 8 bases, with 9 bases left between them. Germline V gene sequence: CDR1 MNHNS, CDR2 SASEGT. The CDR3 has 13 residues. The CDR3 loop reads CASSEQGGEKLFF. CDR3 sequence (DNA): TGTGCCAGCAGTGAACAGGGAGGGGAAAAACTGTTTTTT.

The J gene is TRBJ2-7, the V gene TRBV4-3; the D gene is possibly TRBD1 (5 bases). The CDR3 runs to 18 residues. Germline loops: CDR1 LGHNA, CDR2 YSLEER. V shed 0 bases and J shed 0 bases, with 18 bases lying between them. CDR3 residues: CASSQEVRGLAVSYEQYF. In nucleotides, the CDR3 is TGCGCCAGCAGCCAAGAGGTTAGGGGCCTTGCTGTCTCCTACGAGCAGTACTTC.

This clone was observed a single time. The chain couples TRBV30 to TRBJ1-3; D remains ambiguous. V was cut by 5 bases and J by 3 bases, with 8 bases left in between. There are 12 residues in the CDR3. Germline V gene lookup returns CDR1 GTSNPN and CDR2 SVGIG (reference sequence). The CDR3 protein is CAWAGVGNTIYF. In nucleotides, the CDR3 is TGTGCCTGGGCCGGGGTTGGAAACACCATATATTTT.

V is TRBV11-2 and J is TRBJ2-1, with 12 bases aligning to TRBD2. The CDR3 runs to 16 residues. Trimming at V came to 3 bases and at J to 7 bases, leaving 7 bases not matched to a gene. The V gene's germline CDR1 is SGHAT and CDR2 FQNNGV. CDR3 amino acids: CASSLSSGGVANEQFF. CDR3 nucleotides: TGTGCCAGCAGCTTGTCTAGCGGGGGGGTTGCAAATGAGCAGTTCTTC.

Turning to this clone: At the DNA level, this CDR3 is encoded by other sequences in the same sample as well. The chain uses TRBV3-1 (or the pseudogene TRBV3-2) and TRBJ2-2; 8 bases line up with TRBD1. This CDR3 spans 16 amino acids. Trimming cost V 1 base and J 3 bases; bases outside gene matches: 4. The germline V gene has CDR1 LGHDT and CDR2 YNNKEL (reference sequence). CDR3 loop: CASSQGQGADTGELFF. CDR3 nucleotide sequence: TGTGCCAGCAGCCAAGGGCAGGGGGCGGACACCGGGGAGCTGTTTTTT.

CDR3 sequence reads: CASSELTSGTEQFF. CDR3 nucleotides: TGTGCCAGCAGCGAGCTGACTAGCGGTACTGAGCAGTTCTTC. The chain couples TRBV2 to TRBJ2-1, with TRBD2 matching 9 bases. The CDR3 totals 14 residues. The germline V gene has CDR1 SNHLY and CDR2 FYNNEI. V gave up 6 bases and J gave up 9 bases; unmatched junction bases: 9.

The chain couples TRBV28 to TRBJ2-1; D remains ambiguous. Trimming stripped 6 bases from V and 6 bases from J, with 6 bases between. This CDR3 spans 11 amino acids. CDR1 is MDHEN, CDR2 SYDVKM, per germline. CDR3 bases: TGTGCCAGCAGCTTGAGCAATGAGCAGTTCTTC. This gives the protein CASSLSNEQFF.

This clone was recorded once. CDR3 protein: CAISESRDSYNSNQPQHF. In DNA form, the CDR3 reads TGTGCCATCAGTGAAAGTCGGGACAGTTACAATAGCAATCAGCCCCAGCATTTT. The chain couples TRBV10-3 to TRBJ1-5, with 7 bases aligning to TRBD1. J gave up 0 bases and V 3 bases, and 11 bases lay outside the gene matches. The CDR3 consists of 18 residues. Germline lookup yields CDR1 ENHRY and CDR2 SYGVKD.

The chain is built from TRBV20-1 and TRBJ1-5, with no clear D. Trimming stripped 3 bases from V and 2 bases from J, with 14 bases between. Germline V gene sequence: CDR1 DFQATT, CDR2 SNEGSKA (reference sequence). The CDR3 has 15 amino acids. The CDR3 region is CSASGFPGGNQPQHF. In DNA, the CDR3 is TGCAGTGCTAGTGGCTTCCCCGGGGGCAATCAGCCCCAGCATTTT.

The CDR3 spells CASSAGGNVEKLFF. As DNA, the CDR3 is TGTGCCAGCAGCGCAGGGGGGAACGTGGAAAAACTGTTTTTT. The chain employs TRBV7-8 and TRBJ1-4; 7 nucleotides align to TRBD1. The CDR3 length is 14 residues. J was trimmed by 8 bases and V by 5 bases; bases with no gene match: 8. Germline lookup yields CDR1 SGHVS and CDR2 FQNEAQ.

The J gene is TRBJ2-2, the V gene TRBV27, with TRBD1 as a possible D gene (6 bases). This CDR3 has 17 amino acids. Germline CDR1 and CDR2: MNHEY and SMNVEV (reference sequence). V was shortened by 4 bases and J by 5 bases, with 20 bases between the two germline ends. The CDR3 here is CASSSLIQTGLTGELFF. The DNA for the CDR3 is TGTGCCAGCAGTTCCCTAATCCAGACAGGTTTGACCGGGGAGCTGTTTTTT.

This chain links TRBV9 with TRBJ1-6, with D hard to call. Between the trimmed V and J ends, which lost 4 bases and 7 bases, there was a span of 9 bases. The CDR3 consists of 13 residues. Germline-derived CDR1 and CDR2 are SGDLS and YYNGEE. The CDR3 here is CASSRGGNSPLHF. As DNA, the CDR3 is TGTGCCAGCAGCAGAGGAGGGAATTCACCCCTCCACTTT.

This sequence joins TRBV2 and TRBJ2-1, with D possibly being TRBD1 (6 bases). CDR1 and CDR2 (germline): SNHLY, FYNNEI. This CDR3 region has 15 residues. Trimming removed 5 bases at V and 2 bases at J, with 13 bases between. The CDR3 DNA is TGTGCCAGCAGTCAAGGACAGCCGACCTACAATGAGCAGTTCTTC. Translating gives CASSQGQPTYNEQFF.

V and J are TRBV3-1 (or the pseudogene TRBV3-2) and TRBJ1-4; no reliable D call. V shed 5 bases and J shed 7 bases, with 5 bases lying between them. This CDR3 has 11 residues. Germline lookup yields CDR1 LGHDT and CDR2 YNNKEL (reference sequence). CDR3 in amino acids: CASSATEKLFF. Here the CDR3 DNA reads TGTGCCAGCAGCGCTACTGAAAAACTGTTTTTT.

This clone showed up just a few times. The V and J genes are TRBV6-5 and TRBJ1-5, with D tentatively TRBD1 (5 bases). This CDR3 contains 13 residues. With 8 bases removed from V and 0 bases from J, the gap between germline ends came to 8 bases. Germline V gene sequence: CDR1 MNHEY, CDR2 SVGAGI. CDR3 coding DNA: TGTGCCAGCCGACAGACTAGCAATCAGCCCCAGCATTTT. Protein: CASRQTSNQPQHF.

This chain connects TRBV19 to TRBJ1-5, with D hard to call. The V gene lost 4 bases and the J gene lost 5 bases, with 12 bases spanning the gap. Germline CDR1 and CDR2: LNHDA and SQIVND (reference sequence). CDR3 length: 14 residues. The CDR3 region is CASSREGSYQPQHF. The CDR3 nucleotides read TGTGCCAGTAGTAGGGAGGGCTCCTATCAGCCCCAGCATTTT.

The chain combines TRBV3-1 (or the pseudogene TRBV3-2) with TRBJ2-1, with TRBD2 identical over 7 bases. Germline V CDR1 and CDR2: LGHDT, YNNKEL (reference sequence). V gave up 1 base and J gave up 7 bases; unmatched junction bases: 1. CDR3 length: 13 residues. The CDR3 loop is CASSQGRGNEQFF. The DNA of the CDR3 is TGTGCCAGCAGCCAAGGGCGGGGGAATGAGCAGTTCTTC.

The chain has TRBV2 and TRBJ2-2; 13 bases agree with TRBD2. Germline V gene lookup returns CDR1 SNHLY and CDR2 FYNNEI. V lost 7 bases to trimming and J lost 7 bases; unmatched junction nucleotides: 6. The CDR3 is made up of 15 amino acids. CDR3 nucleotides: TGTGCCAGCAAACTAGCGGGAGGGCCTATCGGGGAGCTGTTTTTT. This translates into CASKLAGGPIGELFF. The complete variable domain, with remaining parts taken from reference TRBV2 and TRBJ2-2, reads EPEVTQTPSHQVTQMGQEVILRCVPISNHLYFYWYRQILGQKVEFLVSFYNNEISEKSEIFDDQFSVERPDGSNFTLKIRSTKLEDSAMYFCASKLAGGPIGELFFGEGSRLTVL.

The chain is built from TRBV5-5 and TRBJ1-2; 7 bases fit TRBD1. CDR3 size: 14 residues. The V segment lost 4 bases and the J segment 0 bases; nucleotides outside the gene matches: 3. Germline values: CDR1 SGHKS, CDR2 YYEKEE (reference sequence). CDR3: CASSPTGANYGYTF. CDR3 in DNA: TGTGCCAGCAGCCCAACAGGGGCTAACTATGGCTACACCTTC.

The rearrangement uses TRBV3-1 (or the pseudogene TRBV3-2) and TRBJ1-1; D perhaps matches TRBD1 (5 bases). This CDR3 spans 16 amino acids. Trimming removed 7 bases from V and 4 bases from J, with 22 bases in between. Germline V CDR1 and CDR2: LGHDT, YNNKEL (reference sequence). CDR3 loop: CASTPLSVGLGTEAFF. The CDR3 nucleotides are TGTGCCAGCACTCCACTCAGTGTGGGGCTGGGCACTGAAGCTTTCTTT.

The sample holds a few counts of this clone. The V call is TRBV7-2, the J call TRBJ1-1, with D unclear. Germline V lookup: CDR1 SGHTA, CDR2 FQGNSA. The CDR3 loop spans 15 amino acids. V was pared by 0 bases and J by 1 base, with 9 bases between. The CDR3 nucleotides read TGTGCCAGCAGCTTAGCTTTGACACGGAACACTGAAGCTTTCTTT. Protein sequence: CASSLALTRNTEAFF.

A remark on this clone: A junction boundary mismatches the germline segment, possibly from a read error. This sequence joins TRBV18 and TRBJ1-1; no reliable D call. CDR1 and CDR2 (germline): KGHSH, LQKENI. CDR3 size: 13 residues. CDR3 protein: CANSPMANTEAFF. For the CDR3, the DNA is TGTGCCAACTCACCAATGGCAAACACTGAAGCTTTCTTT.

The chain links TRBV14 to TRBJ2-3; TRBD2 matches at 12 bases. There are 18 residues in the CDR3. CDR1 is SGHDN, CDR2 FVKESK, per germline. V was clipped by 0 bases and J by 6 bases; unmatched bases: 10. This chain's CDR3 is CASSQDRTSGTIDDTQYF. The CDR3 coding sequence is TGTGCCAGCAGCCAAGATAGGACTAGCGGGACTATCGACGATACGCAGTATTTT. Together with reference TRBV14 and TRBJ2-3, the CDR3 gives the full variable domain: EAGVTQFPSHSVIEKGQTVTLRCDPISGHDNLYWYRRVMGKEIKFLLHFVKESKQDESGMPNNRFLAERTGGTYSTLKVQPAELEDSGVYFCASSQDRTSGTIDDTQYFGPGTRLTVL.